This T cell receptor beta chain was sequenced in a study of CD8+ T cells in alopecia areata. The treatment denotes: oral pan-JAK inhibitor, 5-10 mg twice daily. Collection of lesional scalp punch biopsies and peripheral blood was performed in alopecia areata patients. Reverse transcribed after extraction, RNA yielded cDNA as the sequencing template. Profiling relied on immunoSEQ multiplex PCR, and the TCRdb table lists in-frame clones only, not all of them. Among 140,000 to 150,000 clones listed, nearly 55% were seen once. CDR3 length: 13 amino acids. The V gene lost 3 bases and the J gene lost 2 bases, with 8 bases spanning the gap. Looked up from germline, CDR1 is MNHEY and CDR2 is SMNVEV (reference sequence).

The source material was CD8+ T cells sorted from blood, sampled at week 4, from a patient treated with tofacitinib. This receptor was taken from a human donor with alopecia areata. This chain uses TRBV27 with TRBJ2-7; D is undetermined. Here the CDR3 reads CASSFGYPYEQYF. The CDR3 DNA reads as TGTGCCAGCAGTTTTGGCTACCCCTACGAGCAGTACTTC.